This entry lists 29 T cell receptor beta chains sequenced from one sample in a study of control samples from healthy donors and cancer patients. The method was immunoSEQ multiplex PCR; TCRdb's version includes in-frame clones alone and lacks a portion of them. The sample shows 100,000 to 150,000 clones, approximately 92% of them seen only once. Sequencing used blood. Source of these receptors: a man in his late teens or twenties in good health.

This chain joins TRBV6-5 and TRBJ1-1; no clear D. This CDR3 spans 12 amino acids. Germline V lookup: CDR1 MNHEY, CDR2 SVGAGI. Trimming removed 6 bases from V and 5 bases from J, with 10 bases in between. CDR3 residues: CASSHEGTEAFF. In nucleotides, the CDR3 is TGTGCCAGCAGCCACGAAGGGACTGAAGCTTTCTTT.

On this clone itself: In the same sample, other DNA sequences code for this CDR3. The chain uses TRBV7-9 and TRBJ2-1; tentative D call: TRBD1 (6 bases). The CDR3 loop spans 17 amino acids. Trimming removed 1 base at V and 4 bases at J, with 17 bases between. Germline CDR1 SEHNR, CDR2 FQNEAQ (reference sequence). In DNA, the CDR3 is TGTGCCAGCAGCTTAGTTGGTCTGGGGGCCGGGTACAATGAGCAGTTCTTC. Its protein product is CASSLVGLGAGYNEQFF.

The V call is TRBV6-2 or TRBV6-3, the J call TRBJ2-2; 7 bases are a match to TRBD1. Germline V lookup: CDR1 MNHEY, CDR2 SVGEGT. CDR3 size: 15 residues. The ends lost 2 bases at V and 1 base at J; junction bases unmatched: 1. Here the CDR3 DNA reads TGTGCCAGCAGTTACCAGGGGGTGAACACCGGGGAGCTGTTTTTT. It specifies CASSYQGVNTGELFF.

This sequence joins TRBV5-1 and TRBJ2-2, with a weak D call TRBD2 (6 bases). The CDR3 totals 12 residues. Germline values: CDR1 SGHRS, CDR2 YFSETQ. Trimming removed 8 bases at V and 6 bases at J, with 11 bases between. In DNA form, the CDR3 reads TGCGCCAGGGGGAGGAGGTCCGGGGAGCTGTTTTTT. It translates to CARGRRSGELFF.

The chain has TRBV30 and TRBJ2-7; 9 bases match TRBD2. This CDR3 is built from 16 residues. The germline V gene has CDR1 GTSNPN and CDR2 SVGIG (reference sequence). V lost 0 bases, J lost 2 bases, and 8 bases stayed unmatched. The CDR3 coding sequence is TGTGCCTGGAGTGTACCCGCGGCTAGCGGGACCTACGAGCAGTACTTC. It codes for CAWSVPAASGTYEQYF.

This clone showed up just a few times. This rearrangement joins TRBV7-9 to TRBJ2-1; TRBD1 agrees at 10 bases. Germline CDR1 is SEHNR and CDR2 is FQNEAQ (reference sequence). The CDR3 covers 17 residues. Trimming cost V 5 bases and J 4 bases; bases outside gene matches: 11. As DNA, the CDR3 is TGTGCCAGCAGCGCAAACCGGGACAGGGGACCATACAATGAGCAGTTCTTC. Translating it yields CASSANRDRGPYNEQFF. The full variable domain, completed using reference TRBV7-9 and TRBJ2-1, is DTGVSQNPRHKITKRGQNVTFRCDPISEHNRLYWYRQTLGQGPEFLTYFQNEAQLEKSRLLSDRFSAERPKGSFSTLEIQRTEQGDSAMYLCASSANRDRGPYNEQFFGPGTRLTVL.

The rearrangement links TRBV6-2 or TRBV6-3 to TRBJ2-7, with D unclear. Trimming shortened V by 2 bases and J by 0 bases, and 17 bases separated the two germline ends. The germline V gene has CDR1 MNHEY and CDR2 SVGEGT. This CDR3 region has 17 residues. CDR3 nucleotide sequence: TGTGCCAGCAGTTACCCGTCCGCTCAGAGTCCCTCCTACGAGCAGTACTTC. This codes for CASSYPSAQSPSYEQYF.

CDR3 bases: TGTGCCAGCAGCTCCTTAGCGGGGGGGCAAGAGACCCAGTACTTC. It is translated as CASSSLAGGQETQYF. The chain uses TRBV7-9 and TRBJ2-5, with 11 positions matching TRBD2. Germline CDR1 is SEHNR and CDR2 is FQNEAQ (reference sequence). V lost 4 bases to trimming and J lost 2 bases; unmatched junction nucleotides: 3. This CDR3 region has 15 residues.

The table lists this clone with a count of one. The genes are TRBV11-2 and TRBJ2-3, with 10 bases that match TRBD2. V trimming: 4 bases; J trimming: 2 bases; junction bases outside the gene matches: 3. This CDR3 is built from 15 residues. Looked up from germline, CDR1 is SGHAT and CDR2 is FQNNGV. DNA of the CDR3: TGTGCCAGCAGCTCAGCGGGGGGGTTCACAGATACGCAGTATTTT. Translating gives CASSSAGGFTDTQYF.

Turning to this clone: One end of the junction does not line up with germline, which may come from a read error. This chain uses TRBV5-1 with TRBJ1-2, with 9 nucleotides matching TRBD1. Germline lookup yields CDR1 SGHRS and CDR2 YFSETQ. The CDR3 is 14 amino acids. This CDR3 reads CASSLEYIGGQGAF. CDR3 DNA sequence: TGCGCCAGCAGCTTGGAGTATATAGGGGGACAGGGCGCCTTC. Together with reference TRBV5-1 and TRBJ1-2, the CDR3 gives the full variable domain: KAGVTQTPRYLIKTRGQQVTLSCSPISGHRSVSWYQQTPGQGLQFLFEYFSETQRNKGNFPGRFSGRQFSNSRSEMNVSTLELGDSALYLCASSLEYIGGQGAFGSGTRLTVV.

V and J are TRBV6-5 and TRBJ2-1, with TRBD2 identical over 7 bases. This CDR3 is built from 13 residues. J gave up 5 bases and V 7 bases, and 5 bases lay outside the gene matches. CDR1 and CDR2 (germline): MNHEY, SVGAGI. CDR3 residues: CASTLSGDNEQFF. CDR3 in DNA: TGTGCCAGCACCCTAAGCGGGGACAATGAGCAGTTCTTC.

CDR3 sequence reads: CASSGEAGGTDTQYF. In nucleotides, the CDR3 is TGTGCCAGCAGTGGCGAAGCGGGGGGCACAGATACGCAGTATTTT. The genes are TRBV6-4 and TRBJ2-3, with 8 bases identical to TRBD2. Germline V gene sequence: CDR1 MRHNA, CDR2 SNTAGT. This CDR3 region has 15 residues. V was clipped by 4 bases and J by 1 base; unmatched bases: 4.

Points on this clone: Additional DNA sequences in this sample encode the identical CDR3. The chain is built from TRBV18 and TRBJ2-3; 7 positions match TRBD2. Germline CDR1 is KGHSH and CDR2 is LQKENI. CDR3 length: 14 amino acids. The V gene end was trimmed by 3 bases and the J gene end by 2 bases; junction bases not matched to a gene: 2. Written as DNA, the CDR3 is TGTGCCAGCTCACCGAGCGGGAACACAGATACGCAGTATTTT. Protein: CASSPSGNTDTQYF. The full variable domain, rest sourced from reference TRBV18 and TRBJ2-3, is NAGVMQNPRHLVRRRGQEARLRCSPMKGHSHVYWYRQLPEEGLKFMVYLQKENIIDESGMPKERFSAEFPKEGPSILRIQQVVRGDSAAYFCASSPSGNTDTQYFGPGTRLTVL.

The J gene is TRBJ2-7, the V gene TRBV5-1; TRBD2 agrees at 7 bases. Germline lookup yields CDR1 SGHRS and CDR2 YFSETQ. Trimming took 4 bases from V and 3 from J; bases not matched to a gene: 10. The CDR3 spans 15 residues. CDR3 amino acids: CASSPGLVRFYEQYF. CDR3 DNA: TGCGCCAGCAGCCCCGGACTAGTTAGGTTCTACGAGCAGTACTTC.

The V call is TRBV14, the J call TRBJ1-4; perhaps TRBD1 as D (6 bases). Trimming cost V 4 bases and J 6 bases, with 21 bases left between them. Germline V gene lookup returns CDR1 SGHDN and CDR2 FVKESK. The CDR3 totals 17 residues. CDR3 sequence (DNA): TGTGCCAGCAGCCTCGGACAGCTGGCCCCGCGTTATGAAAAACTGTTTTTT. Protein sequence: CASSLGQLAPRYEKLFF.

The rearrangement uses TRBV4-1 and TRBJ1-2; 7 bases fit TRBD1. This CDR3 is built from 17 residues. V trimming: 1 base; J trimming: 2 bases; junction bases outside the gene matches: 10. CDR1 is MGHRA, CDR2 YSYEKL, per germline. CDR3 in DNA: TGCGCCAGCAGCCAAGGGGGAACAGGGGTATTCAACTATGGCTACACCTTC. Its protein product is CASSQGGTGVFNYGYTF.

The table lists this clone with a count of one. The CDR3 bases are TGTGCCAGCAGCTCGGGACTAGCGGGGGTGACGTACTTC. It encodes CASSSGLAGVTYF. The J gene is TRBJ2-7, the V gene TRBV11-2, with TRBD2 matching 14 bases. Trimming at V came to 4 bases and at J to 12 bases, leaving 5 bases not matched to a gene. The CDR3 is 13 amino acids. Germline-derived CDR1 and CDR2 are SGHAT and FQNNGV. Combining the CDR3 with reference TRBV11-2 and TRBJ2-7 gives the whole variable domain EAGVAQSPRYKIIEKRQSVAFWCNPISGHATLYWYQQILGQGPKLLIQFQNNGVVDDSQLPKDRFSAERLKGVDSTLKIQPAKLEDSAVYLCASSSGLAGVTYFGPGTRLTVT.

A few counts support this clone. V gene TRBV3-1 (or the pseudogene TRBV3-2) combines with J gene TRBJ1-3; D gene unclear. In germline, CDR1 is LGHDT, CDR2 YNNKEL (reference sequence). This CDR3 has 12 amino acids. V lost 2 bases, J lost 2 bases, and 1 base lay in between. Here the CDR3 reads CASSQPGNTIYF. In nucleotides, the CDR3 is TGTGCCAGCAGCCAACCTGGAAACACCATATATTTT.

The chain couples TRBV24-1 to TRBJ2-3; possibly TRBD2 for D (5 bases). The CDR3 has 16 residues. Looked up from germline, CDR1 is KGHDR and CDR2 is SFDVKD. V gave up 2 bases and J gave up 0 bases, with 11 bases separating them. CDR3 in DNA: TGTGCCACCAGTGATTCGGGATTCGCTAGCACAGATACGCAGTATTTT. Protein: CATSDSGFASTDTQYF.

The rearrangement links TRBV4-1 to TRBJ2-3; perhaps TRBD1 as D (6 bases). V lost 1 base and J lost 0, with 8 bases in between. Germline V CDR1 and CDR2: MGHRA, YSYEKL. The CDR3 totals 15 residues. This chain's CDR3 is CASSQVQGSTDTQYF. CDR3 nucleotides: TGCGCCAGCAGCCAAGTACAGGGAAGCACAGATACGCAGTATTTT.

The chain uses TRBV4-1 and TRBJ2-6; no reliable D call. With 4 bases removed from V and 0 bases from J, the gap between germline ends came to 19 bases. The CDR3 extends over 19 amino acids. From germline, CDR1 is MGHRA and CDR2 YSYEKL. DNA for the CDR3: TGCGCCAGCAGCCGTCTACCTGGCGTGGCGAACTCTGGGGCCAACGTCCTGACTTTC. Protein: CASSRLPGVANSGANVLTF.

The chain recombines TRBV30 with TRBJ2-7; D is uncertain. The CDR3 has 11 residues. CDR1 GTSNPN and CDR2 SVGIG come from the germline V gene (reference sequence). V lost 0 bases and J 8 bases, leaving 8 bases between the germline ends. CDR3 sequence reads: CAWSVGDQQYF. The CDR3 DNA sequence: TGTGCCTGGAGTGTGGGCGACCAGCAGTACTTC.

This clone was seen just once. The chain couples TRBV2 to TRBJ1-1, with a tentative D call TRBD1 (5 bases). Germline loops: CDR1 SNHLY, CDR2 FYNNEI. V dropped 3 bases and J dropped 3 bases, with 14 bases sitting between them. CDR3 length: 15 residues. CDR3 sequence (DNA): TGTGCCAGCAGTGAGATACAGGTTGCAGACACTGAAGCTTTCTTT. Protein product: CASSEIQVADTEAFF. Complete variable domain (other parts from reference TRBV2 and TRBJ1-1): EPEVTQTPSHQVTQMGQEVILRCVPISNHLYFYWYRQILGQKVEFLVSFYNNEISEKSEIFDDQFSVERPDGSNFTLKIRSTKLEDSAMYFCASSEIQVADTEAFFGQGTRLTVV.

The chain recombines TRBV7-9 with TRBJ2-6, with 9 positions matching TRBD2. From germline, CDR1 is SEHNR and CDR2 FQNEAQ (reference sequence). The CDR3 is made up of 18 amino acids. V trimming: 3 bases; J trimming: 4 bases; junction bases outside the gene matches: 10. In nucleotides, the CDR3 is TGTGCCAGCAGCTTGACTAGCGGCCTAGTCTCCGGGGCCAACGTCCTGACTTTC. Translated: CASSLTSGLVSGANVLTF.

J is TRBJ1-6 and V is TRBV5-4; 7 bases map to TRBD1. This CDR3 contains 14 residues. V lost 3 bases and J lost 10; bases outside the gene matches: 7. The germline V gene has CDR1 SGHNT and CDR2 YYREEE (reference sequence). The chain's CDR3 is CASSSGQIRSPLHF. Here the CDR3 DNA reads TGTGCCAGCAGCTCGGGACAGATAAGGTCACCCCTCCACTTT.

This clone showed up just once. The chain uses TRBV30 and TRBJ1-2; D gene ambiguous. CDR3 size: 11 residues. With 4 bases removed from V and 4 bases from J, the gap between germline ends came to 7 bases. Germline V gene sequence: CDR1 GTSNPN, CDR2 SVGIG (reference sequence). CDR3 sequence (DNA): TGTGCCTGGATCAAGAGCTATGGCTACACCTTC. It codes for CAWIKSYGYTF. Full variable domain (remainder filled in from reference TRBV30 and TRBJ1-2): SQTIHQWPATLVQPVGSPLSLECTVEGTSNPNLYWYRQAAGRGLQLLFYSVGIGQISSEVPQNLSASRPQDRQFILSSKKLLLSDSGFYLCAWIKSYGYTFGSGTRLTVV.

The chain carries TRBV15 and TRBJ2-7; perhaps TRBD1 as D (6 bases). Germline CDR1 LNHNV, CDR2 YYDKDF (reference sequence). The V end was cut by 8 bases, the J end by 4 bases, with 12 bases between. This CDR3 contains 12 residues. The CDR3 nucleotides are TGTGCCACCCCTATGGACAGTTACGAGCAGTACTTC. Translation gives CATPMDSYEQYF.

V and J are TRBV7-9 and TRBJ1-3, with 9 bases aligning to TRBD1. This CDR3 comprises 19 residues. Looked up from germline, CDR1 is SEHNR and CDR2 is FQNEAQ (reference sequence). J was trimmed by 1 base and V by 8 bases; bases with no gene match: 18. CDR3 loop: CASVRGQGLPKASGNTIYF. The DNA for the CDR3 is TGTGCCAGCGTAAGGGGACAGGGACTACCGAAAGCATCTGGAAACACCATATATTTT. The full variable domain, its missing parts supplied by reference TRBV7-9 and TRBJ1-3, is DTGVSQNPRHKITKRGQNVTFRCDPISEHNRLYWYRQTLGQGPEFLTYFQNEAQLEKSRLLSDRFSAERPKGSFSTLEIQRTEQGDSAMYLCASVRGQGLPKASGNTIYFGEGSWLTVV.

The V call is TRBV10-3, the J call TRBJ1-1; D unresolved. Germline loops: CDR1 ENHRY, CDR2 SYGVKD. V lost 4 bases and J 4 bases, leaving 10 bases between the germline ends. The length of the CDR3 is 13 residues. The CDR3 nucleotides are TGTGCCATCAGTGCTGGAGGAAGCACTGAAGCTTTCTTT. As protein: CAISAGGSTEAFF.